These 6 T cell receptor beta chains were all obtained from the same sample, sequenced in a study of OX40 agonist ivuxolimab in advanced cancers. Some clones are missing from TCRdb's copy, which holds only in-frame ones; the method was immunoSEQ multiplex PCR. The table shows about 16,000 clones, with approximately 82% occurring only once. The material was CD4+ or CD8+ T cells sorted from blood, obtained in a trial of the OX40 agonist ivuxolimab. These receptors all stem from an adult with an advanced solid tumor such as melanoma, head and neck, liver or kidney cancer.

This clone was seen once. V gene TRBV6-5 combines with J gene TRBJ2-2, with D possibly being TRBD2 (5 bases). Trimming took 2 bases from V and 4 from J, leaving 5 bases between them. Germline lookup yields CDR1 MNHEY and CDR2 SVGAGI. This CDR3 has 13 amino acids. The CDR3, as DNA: TGTGCCAGCAGTTACGGGAGCACCGGGGAGCTGTTTTTT. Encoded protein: CASSYGSTGELFF.

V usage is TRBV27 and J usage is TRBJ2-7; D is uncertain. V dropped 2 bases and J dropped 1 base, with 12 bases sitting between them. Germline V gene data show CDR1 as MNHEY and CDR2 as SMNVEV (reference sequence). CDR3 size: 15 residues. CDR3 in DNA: TGTGCCAGCAGTTTAGGCAATTTCAATTCCTACGAGCAGTACTTC. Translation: CASSLGNFNSYEQYF.

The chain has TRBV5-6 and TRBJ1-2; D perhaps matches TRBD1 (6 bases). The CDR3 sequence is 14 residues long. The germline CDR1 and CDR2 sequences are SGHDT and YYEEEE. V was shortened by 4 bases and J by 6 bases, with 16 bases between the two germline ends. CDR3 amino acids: CASSGGGKLHGYTF. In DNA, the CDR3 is TGTGCCAGCAGCGGAGGGGGTAAATTACATGGCTACACCTTC.

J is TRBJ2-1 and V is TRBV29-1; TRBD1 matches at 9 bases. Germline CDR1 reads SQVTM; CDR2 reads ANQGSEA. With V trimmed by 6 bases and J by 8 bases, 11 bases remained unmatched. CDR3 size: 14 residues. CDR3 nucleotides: TGCAGCGTCGCCCGGGACAGGGCCGAGGATGAGCAGTTCTTC. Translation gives CSVARDRAEDEQFF.

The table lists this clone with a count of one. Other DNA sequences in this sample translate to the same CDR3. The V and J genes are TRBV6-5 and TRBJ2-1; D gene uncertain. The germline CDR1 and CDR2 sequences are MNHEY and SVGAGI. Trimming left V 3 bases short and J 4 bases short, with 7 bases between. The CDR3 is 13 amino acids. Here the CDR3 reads CASSYGRYNEQFF. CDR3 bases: TGTGCCAGCAGTTATGGCCGTTACAATGAGCAGTTCTTC.

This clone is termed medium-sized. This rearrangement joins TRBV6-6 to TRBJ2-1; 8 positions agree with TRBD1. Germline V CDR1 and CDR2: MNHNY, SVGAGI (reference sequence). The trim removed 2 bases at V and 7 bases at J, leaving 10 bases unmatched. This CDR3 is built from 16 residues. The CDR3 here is CASSYPSDRVENEQFF. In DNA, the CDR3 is TGTGCCAGCAGTTACCCCTCGGACAGGGTGGAGAATGAGCAGTTCTTC.